These T cell receptor beta chains were read from a single sample in a study of cytomegalovirus exposure and HLA in healthy donors. Sequencing was performed with immunoSEQ multiplex PCR; in TCRdb, only in-frame clones are kept and a portion is missing. The sample has 90,000 to 100,000 clones, around 66% seen once. The material sequenced was PBMCs. The origin of the receptors is a man aged 25 to 40 in good health and CMV-seronegative. The CDR3 runs from the conserved cysteine through the conserved F or W. The D gene is left open where the match is weak. The size of a clone is reported for some rows only, either as once, few or many, or as a class for expanded clones.

D gene | J gene | clone size | V gene | CDR3 DNA | CDR3 protein
TRBD1 | TRBJ1-5 | NA | TRBV5-3 | TGTGCCAGAAGCCTGGGACAGGGGGCGAAAACAGCCCAGCATTTT | CARSLGQGAKTAQHF
NA | TRBJ1-1 | NA | TRBV14 | TGTGCCAGCAGCCCCCGGGGAGGGCCAAACACTGAAGCTTTCTTT | CASSPRGGPNTEAFF
NA | TRBJ2-7 | NA | TRBV27 | TGTGCCAGCAGAGGACCAGGGCGCAGGGGGGTGAACGAGCAGTACTTC | CASRGPGRRGVNEQYF
NA | TRBJ2-3 | NA | TRBV7-9 | TGTGCCAGCAGCTTTAGAGGGAGTGGAGATACGCAGTATTTT | CASSFRGSGDTQYF
NA | TRBJ2-7 | NA | TRBV27 | TGTGCCAGCAGTCCCCTGGTTAGCTCCTACGAGCAGTACTTC | CASSPLVSSYEQYF
TRBD2 | TRBJ2-1 | few | TRBV29-1 | TGCAGCGTTGAGCCCGCTAGCGGGGCCCAATACAATGAGCAGTTCTTC | CSVEPASGAQYNEQFF
NA | TRBJ1-4 | NA | TRBV21-1 | TGTGCCACTCCCAGGTCCGTGGGTGAAAAACTGTTTTTT | CATPRSVGEKLFF
NA | TRBJ1-4 | NA | TRBV5-1 | TGCGCCAGCAGATCTAGAACAACTAATGAAAAACTGTTTTTT | CASRSRTTNEKLFF
NA | TRBJ2-2 | NA | TRBV9 | TGTGCCAGCAGCATCTCAGGGGCTACCGGGGAGCTGTTTTTT | CASSISGATGELFF
NA | TRBJ1-5 | few | TRBV21-1 | TGTGCCAGCAGCAAAGGCTTGACAGGATATAGCAATCAGCCCCAGCATTTT | CASSKGLTGYSNQPQHF
TRBD1 | TRBJ1-2 | NA | TRBV18 | TGTGCCAGCTCACCGGACAGGGCTAACTATGGCTACACCTTC | CASSPDRANYGYTF